The clone carrying this TCR beta chain was detected once. Its antigen is unidentified. Here immunoSEQ multiplex PCR was the method, and the copy in TCRdb shows in-frame clones only, minus some. The sample shows more than 50,000 clones, over 80% of them seen only once. There are 11 residues in the CDR3. Trimming removed 11 bases from V and 4 bases from J, with 11 bases in between. The V gene's germline CDR1 is MDHEN and CDR2 SYDVKM. This entry belongs to a study of OX40 agonist ivuxolimab in advanced cancers. Overall study: Antecedent anti-PD-1, anti-PD-L1 or anti-CTLA-4 therapy was permissible, with around 41% having received some. Study-level points and caveats: Clonal expansion was seen in CD4+ and CD8+ blood T cells by week 6 at 0.1 to 3.0 mg/kg.

V and J are TRBV28 and TRBJ1-1, with D unresolved. The sequencing here drew on CD4+ or CD8+ T cells sorted from blood, taken in a trial of the OX40 agonist ivuxolimab. The clonotype comes from an adult with an advanced solid tumor such as melanoma, head and neck, liver or kidney cancer. The CDR3 reads CAGGSATEAFF. The CDR3 coding sequence is TGTGCCGGAGGGTCAGCCACTGAAGCTTTCTTT.